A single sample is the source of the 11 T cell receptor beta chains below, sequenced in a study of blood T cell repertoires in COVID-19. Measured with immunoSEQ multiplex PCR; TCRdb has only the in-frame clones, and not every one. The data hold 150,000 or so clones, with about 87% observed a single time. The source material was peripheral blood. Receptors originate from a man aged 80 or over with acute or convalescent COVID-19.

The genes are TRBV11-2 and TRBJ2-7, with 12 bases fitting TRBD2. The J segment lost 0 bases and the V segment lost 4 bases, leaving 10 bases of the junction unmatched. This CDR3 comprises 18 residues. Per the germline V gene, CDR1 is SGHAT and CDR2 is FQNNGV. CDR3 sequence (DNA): TGTGCCAGCAGCTCCAGGACTAGCGGGAAACCAAGCTCCTACGAGCAGTACTTC. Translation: CASSSRTSGKPSSYEQYF.

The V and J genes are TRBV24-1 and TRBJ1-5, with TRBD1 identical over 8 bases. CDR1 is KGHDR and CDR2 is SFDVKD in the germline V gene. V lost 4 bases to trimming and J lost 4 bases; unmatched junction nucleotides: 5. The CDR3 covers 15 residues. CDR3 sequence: CATSETGVPNQPQHF. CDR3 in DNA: TGTGCCACCAGTGAGACAGGGGTCCCTAATCAGCCCCAGCATTTT.

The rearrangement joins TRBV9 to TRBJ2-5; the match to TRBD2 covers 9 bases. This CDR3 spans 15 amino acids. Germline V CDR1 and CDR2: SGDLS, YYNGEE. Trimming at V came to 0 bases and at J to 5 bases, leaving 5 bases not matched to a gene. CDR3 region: CASSVGGGARETQYF. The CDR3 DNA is TGTGCCAGCAGCGTAGGCGGGGGGGCGCGGGAGACCCAGTACTTC. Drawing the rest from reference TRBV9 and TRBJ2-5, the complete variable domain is DSGVTQTPKHLITATGQRVTLRCSPRSGDLSVYWYQQSLDQGLQFLIQYYNGEERAKGNILERFSAQQFPDLHSELNLSSLELGDSALYFCASSVGGGARETQYFGPGTRLLVL.

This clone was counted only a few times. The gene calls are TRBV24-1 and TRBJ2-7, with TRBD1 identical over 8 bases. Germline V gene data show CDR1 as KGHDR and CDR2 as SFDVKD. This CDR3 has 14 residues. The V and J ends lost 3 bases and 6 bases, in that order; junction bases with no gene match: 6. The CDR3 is CATSDPGQGVEQYF. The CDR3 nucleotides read TGTGCCACCAGTGATCCAGGACAGGGTGTCGAGCAGTACTTC.

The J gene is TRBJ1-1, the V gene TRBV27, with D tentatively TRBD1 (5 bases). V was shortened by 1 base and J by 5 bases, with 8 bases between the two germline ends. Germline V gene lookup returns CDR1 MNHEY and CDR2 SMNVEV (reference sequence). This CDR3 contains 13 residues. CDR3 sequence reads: CASSLFRATEAFF. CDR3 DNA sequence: TGTGCCAGCAGTTTATTCAGGGCGACTGAAGCTTTCTTT.

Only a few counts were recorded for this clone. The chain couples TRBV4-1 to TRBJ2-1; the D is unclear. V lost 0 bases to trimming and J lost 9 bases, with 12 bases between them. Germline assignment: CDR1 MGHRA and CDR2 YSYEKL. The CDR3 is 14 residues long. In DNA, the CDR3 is TGCGCCAGCAGCCAAGAATCTAGTGTGAGTGAGCAGTTCTTC. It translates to CASSQESSVSEQFF.

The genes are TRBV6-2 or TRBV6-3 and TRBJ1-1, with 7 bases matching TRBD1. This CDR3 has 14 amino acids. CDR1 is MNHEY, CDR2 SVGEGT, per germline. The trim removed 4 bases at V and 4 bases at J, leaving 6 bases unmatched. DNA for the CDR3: TGTGCCAGCAGTTTACAGGGGATTAGCACTGAAGCTTTCTTT. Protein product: CASSLQGISTEAFF.

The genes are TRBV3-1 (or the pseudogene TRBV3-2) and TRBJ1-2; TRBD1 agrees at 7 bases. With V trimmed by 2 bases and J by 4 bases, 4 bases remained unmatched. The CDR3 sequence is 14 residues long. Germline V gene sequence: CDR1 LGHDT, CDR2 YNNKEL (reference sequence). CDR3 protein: CASSQPTGSYGYTF. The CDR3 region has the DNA TGTGCCAGCAGCCAACCGACAGGGAGCTATGGCTACACCTTC.

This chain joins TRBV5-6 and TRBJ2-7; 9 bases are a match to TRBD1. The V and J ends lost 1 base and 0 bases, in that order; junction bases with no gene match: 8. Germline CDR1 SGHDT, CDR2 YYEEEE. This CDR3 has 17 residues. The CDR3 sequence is CASSLFRDRATSYEQYF. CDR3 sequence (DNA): TGTGCCAGCAGCTTGTTCAGGGACAGGGCGACCTCCTACGAGCAGTACTTC.

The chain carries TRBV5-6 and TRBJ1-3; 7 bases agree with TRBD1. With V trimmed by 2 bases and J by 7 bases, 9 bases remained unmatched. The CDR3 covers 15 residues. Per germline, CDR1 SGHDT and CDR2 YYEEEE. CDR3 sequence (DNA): TGTGCCAGCAGCTTAACCGGACAGGATTCGAACACCATATATTTT. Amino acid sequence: CASSLTGQDSNTIYF.

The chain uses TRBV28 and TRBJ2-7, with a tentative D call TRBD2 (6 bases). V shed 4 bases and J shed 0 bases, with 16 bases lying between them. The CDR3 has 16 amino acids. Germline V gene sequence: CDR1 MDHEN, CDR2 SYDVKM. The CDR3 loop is CASSSPQAGSSYEQYF. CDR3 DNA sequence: TGTGCCAGCAGTTCCCCCCAGGCGGGAAGCTCCTACGAGCAGTACTTC. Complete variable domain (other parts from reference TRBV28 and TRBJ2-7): DVKVTQSSRYLVKRTGEKVFLECVQDMDHENMFWYRQDPGLGLRLIYFSYDVKMKEKGDIPEGYSVSREKKERFSLILESASTNQTSMYLCASSSPQAGSSYEQYFGPGTRLTVT.